These T cell receptor beta chains were read from a single sample in a study of cytomegalovirus exposure and HLA in healthy donors. The data were produced by immunoSEQ multiplex PCR, yet TCRdb's version contains in-frame clones alone and is incomplete. Of 150,000 to 200,000 clones listed, around 75% were seen once; the top ten hold over 4%. Sequenced: PBMCs. These receptors all come from a male donor in good health and CMV-seronegative. Both conserved end residues are part of each CDR3. The D gene is left open where the match is weak. Some rows have no size entry. The others give once, few or many, or a class for an expanded clone.

v_call,j_call,d_call,clone_size,cdr3_nt,cdr3_aa
TRBV6-5,TRBJ2-7,TRBD1,few,TGTGCCAGCAGTCGAGCACCGGACAGGGCATACGAGCAGTACTTC,CASSRAPDRAYEQYF
TRBV27,TRBJ2-1,TRBD2,-,TGTGCCAGCAGGAAAAGCGGGGAGACCTACAATGAGCAGTTCTTC,CASRKSGETYNEQFF
TRBV6-1,TRBJ1-1,TRBD1,-,TGTGCCAGCAGTGAACAGGGGGGCTCTGCTTTCTTT,CASSEQGGSAFF
TRBV6-4,TRBJ2-3,TRBD2,once,TGTGCCAGCAGTGACCGGGGGGGCGCAGATACGCAGTATTTT,CASSDRGGADTQYF
TRBV5-1,TRBJ2-2,TRBD2,-,TGCGCCAGCAGCTGGGGAAGCGGGAGGGCCGCCGGGGAGCTGTTTTTT,CASSWGSGRAAGELFF
TRBV28,TRBJ1-4,-,-,TGTGCCAGCCGGGGGGCGGCAAATGAAAAACTGTTTTTT,CASRGAANEKLFF
TRBV9,TRBJ1-2,-,-,TGTGCCAGCAGCGCGCCGGCAGGGGATGGGTATGGCTACACCTTC,CASSAPAGDGYGYTF
TRBV7-8,TRBJ2-3,TRBD2,-,TGTGCCAGCAGTTCCCAATCCGGGACTAGGACAGATACGCAGTATTTT,CASSSQSGTRTDTQYF
TRBV27,TRBJ2-7,-,-,TGTGCCAGCAGTAGGGGCGGGACCTATTCTTCCTACGAGCAGTACTTC,CASSRGGTYSSYEQYF
TRBV2,TRBJ1-5,-,once,TGTGCCAGCAGCCCCCAAGCCAATCAGCCCCAGCATTTT,CASSPQANQPQHF
TRBV6-1,TRBJ1-1,TRBD1,-,TGTGCCAGCAGTGATTTATCCACAGGGGGCACTGAAGCTTTCTTT,CASSDLSTGGTEAFF
TRBV9,TRBJ2-1,TRBD2,-,TGTGCCAGCAGCGTAGCCTCGGGGGGGCACAATGAGCAGTTCTTC,CASSVASGGHNEQFF
TRBV6-6,TRBJ1-4,TRBD1,-,TGTGCCACCAGACAGGGAAGTGAAAAACTGTTTTTT,CATRQGSEKLFF
TRBV5-1,TRBJ2-1,-,-,TGCGCCAGCAGCTTGGACGGCACAGGGTACAATGAGCAGTTCTTC,CASSLDGTGYNEQFF
TRBV5-1,TRBJ2-2,-,-,TGCGCCAGCAGCCAATGGGGAGACACCCGGGAGCTGTTTTTT,CASSQWGDTRELFF
TRBV7-7,TRBJ2-1,-,-,TGTGCCAGCAGCTTAGCCCCAGGACGACAGTACAATGAGCAGTTCTTC,CASSLAPGRQYNEQFF
TRBV5-1,TRBJ1-6,-,-,TGCGCCAGCAGCTCGAACATGGCCAGGGGCAATTCACCCCTCCACTTT,CASSSNMARGNSPLHF
TRBV7-9,TRBJ1-3,-,-,TGTGCCAGCACCGGAACGGGTCGGATCTCTGGAAACACCATATATTTT,CASTGTGRISGNTIYF
TRBV18,TRBJ2-7,TRBD1,-,TGTGCCAGCTCACCACCCGGACAGGGGGCTTCCTACGAGCAGTACTTC,CASSPPGQGASYEQYF
TRBV6-1,TRBJ1-4,TRBD1,few,TGTGCCAGCAACGACGGGACAGCAACTAATGAAAAACTGTTTTTT,CASNDGTATNEKLFF
TRBV9,TRBJ2-7,-,few,TGTGCCAGCAGCGTAGTAGGGGGGGGGCCCCCGTACGAGCAGTACTTC,CASSVVGGGPPYEQYF
TRBV18,TRBJ2-5,-,once,TGTGCCAGCTCATCCGACCAAGAGACCCAGTACTTC,CASSSDQETQYF
TRBV18,TRBJ2-1,-,-,TGTGCCAGCTCTTTGGGCCGGGAATCACATGAGCAGTTCTTC,CASSLGRESHEQFF
TRBV7-3,TRBJ2-1,TRBD2,few,TGTGCCAGCAGCTTACTAAGCGGGAGCGGTGAGCAGTTCTTC,CASSLLSGSGEQFF
TRBV7-6,TRBJ1-1,TRBD1,-,TGTGCCAGCAGCTCACCCGGGACAGGGGGGGATGAAGCTTTCTTT,CASSSPGTGGDEAFF
TRBV2,TRBJ2-4,-,-,TGTGCCAGCAGTGAGGACTCTTTAGCCAAAAACATTCAGTACTTC,CASSEDSLAKNIQYF
TRBV13,TRBJ2-7,-,-,TGTGCCAGCAGCCCTGGGGGGAAAGGCTACGAGCAGTACTTC,CASSPGGKGYEQYF
TRBV27,TRBJ1-3,-,-,TGTGCCAGCAGTGCGAGGGGGACTGGAAACACCATATATTTT,CASSARGTGNTIYF
TRBV11-2,TRBJ2-3,TRBD2,-,TGTGCCAGCAGGGAAAGCGGGGGGGAAGATACGCAGTATTTT,CASRESGGEDTQYF
TRBV18,TRBJ2-2,TRBD1,once,TGTGCCAGCTCACCCCCCGGGACAGAGGCCGGGGAGCTGTTTTTT,CASSPPGTEAGELFF
TRBV19,TRBJ2-7,TRBD2,-,TGTGCCAGTAGTACGGGGACTAGAATGGCCGAGCAGTACTTC,CASSTGTRMAEQYF